A selection of T cell receptor beta chains follows, all from one sample in a study of blood T cell repertoires in COVID-19. TCRdb's table, derived via immunoSEQ multiplex PCR, lists solely in-frame clones and lacks some. This table holds hundreds of thousands of clones, 80% to 90% found once. The specimen sequenced was peripheral blood. These receptor sequences come from a woman aged 25 to 45 with active or convalescent COVID-19. Both conserved end residues are part of each CDR3.

v_call	cdr3_aa
TRBV5-1	CASSLGTAAREQYF
TRBV19	CASSIKGANYGYTF
TRBV3-1/TRBV3-2	CASSPSSGNTIYF
TRBV2	CASSTHRQGAPDTQYF
TRBV5-1	CASSVGGGSSYEQYF
TRBV28	CASSKSGTPTGELFF
TRBV5-6	CASSLAGGSRTDTQYF
TRBV5-1	CASTIMGFGANEKLFF
TRBV5-5	CATQGTGGRNEQFF
TRBV2	CASSSKAGDFQETQYF
TRBV5-5	CAIPLRQLHPGPSEQYF
TRBV3-1/TRBV3-2	CASSQAGPNSPLHF